The text below deals with one TCR beta chain. This sample is part of a study of CD8 T cells in Susac syndrome. After extraction with the RNeasy kit, roughly 0.45 to 1 ug of the RNA was reverse transcribed using random hexamers. TCRdb analysed the immunoSEQ multiplex PCR reads with MiXCR anew, one entry per CDR3 protein. The top ten hold 0.26% of the sample, which has just over 80,000 distinct CDR3 sequences, roughly 94% seen once. This TCR came from a human donor in good health. What was sequenced was CD8+ T cells from PBMCs.

The CDR3: CSVDRDSGTYGYTF. CDR3 bases: TGCAGCGTTGATCGGGACAGTGGGACCTATGGCTACACCTTC. The genes are TRBV29-1 and TRBJ1-2; 7 bases are shared with TRBD1. With 3 bases clipped from V and 4 bases from J, the junction kept 8 bases outside the gene matches. The length of the CDR3 is 14 residues. Germline V gene data show CDR1 as SQVTM and CDR2 as ANQGSEA.